This record looks at one T cell receptor (beta chain) sequence and its context. Its antigen is still unknown. The sample is drawn from a study of glioma-infiltrating T cells. General observations from the study: CDR3 overlap between tissue and blood was very small. Above-expected tissue-blood divergence occurred in all gliomas, most in low-grade ones.

The iRepertoire nested amplicon-rescue multiplex PCR amplified TCR alpha and beta CDR3s from RNA. One-step reverse transcription and amplification started from around 100-400 ng of tissue mRNA or PBMC total RNA. In TCRdb, the multiplex PCR reads were re-called with MiXCR into one record per CDR3 protein. The table has approximately 120,000 distinct CDR3 sequences, less than 30% seen once. Germline loops: CDR1 MNHNS, CDR2 SASEGT. Deletions cut 10 bases from V and 2 bases from J, with 15 bases between. The CDR3 spans 14 residues. The source of this sequence is a human donor with low-grade glioma or glioblastoma, undergoing nonglioma brain surgery, or in good health (not recorded which). Specimen: glioma tissue, nonneoplastic brain tissue, or PBMCs (not recorded which). The chain recombines TRBV6-1 with TRBJ2-1; tentative D call: TRBD2 (6 bases). The CDR3 sequence: CATTGPGAYNEQFF. The CDR3 bases are TGTGCCACCACCGGTCCGGGGGCCTACAATGAGCAGTTCTTC.